This T cell receptor (beta chain) was recovered during a study of OX40 agonist ivuxolimab in advanced cancers. Study-level background: Ivuxolimab was a fully human IgG2 agonistic monoclonal antibody targeting the costimulatory receptor OX40 (CD134). Intravenous ivuxolimab was administered to patients every 2 weeks at six dose levels: 0.01, 0.1, 0.3, 1.5, 3 and 10 mg/kg. Among the roughly 52 dose-escalation patients, about 20 had hepatocellular carcinoma, approximately 15 melanoma, 9 renal cell carcinoma and 9 head and neck cancer. The dose-escalation cohort was about 86% male with a mean age of approximately 60 years, ranging from 23 to 79. Prior anti-PD-1, anti-PD-L1 or anti-CTLA-4 therapy was permitted, and 40% of dose-escalation patients had received checkpoint inhibitors. Partial responses were achieved by three dose-escalation patients, of whom one had hepatocellular carcinoma and two had cutaneous melanoma. The purpose of peripheral TCRbeta sequencing was to test whether ivuxolimab changed TCR sequence diversity and led to clonal T-cell expansion. The monotherapy dose-escalation portion (N ≈ 56 patients) of the phase I ivuxolimab trial is reported in the paper.

Concerning this clone: This receptor's antigen is unknown. Per-nucleotide qualities are absent, and no much larger clonotype sits a single base away.

Patients with a history of autoimmune disease or receiving systemic immunosuppression were excluded from the trial. In every dose cohort, peripheral blood was drawn for TCR sequencing at baseline, cycle 4 day 1, and cycle 7 day 1. The samples were drawn from a first-in-human, open-label, multicenter phase I dose-escalation trial of ivuxolimab. Adults with locally advanced or metastatic head and neck squamous cell, hepatocellular, melanoma or renal cell carcinoma were enrolled in the trial. Before TCR sequencing, CD4+ and CD8+ T cells were separately sorted from peripheral blood. Overall results and qualifications from the work: Low levels of normalized T-cell clonal expansion were also shown by some nonresponding patients. Clonal expansion of both CD4+ and CD8+ blood T cells was observed from baseline to week 6 at doses 0.1 to 3.0 mg/kg. In the 0.1-3.0 mg/kg groups, partial responders were among the patients with the lowest normalized peripheral clonal expansion, particularly in CD8+ T cells. Antigen specificity was not determined for the clonally expanded peripheral T cells. After ivuxolimab, expanded clones were on average more numerous among CD8+ T cells than among CD4+ T cells.

V is shortened by 3 bases, J by 7 bases, and the region joining them spans 16 bases. Measured from the cysteine to the phenylalanine, the CDR3 is 15 residues long. The read is trimmed to its CDR3 DNA, 45 bases read in frame from base 1. The germline V gene supplies CDR1 SNHLY and CDR2 FYNNEI. Genomic DNA was isolated from the sorted cells so that the TCRbeta CDR3 region could be sequenced. The immunoSEQ Assay was used for sequencing of TCRbeta CDR3 regions. This is the immuneACCESS table as TCRdb keeps it, with only in-frame sequences that have V and J called. A part of the clones is gone; compared with another copy, unresolved V genes explain less than half, and the rest is unexplained. The sample contains roughly 46,000 clones, 82% of them found a single time. Of the sample, 1.5% to 2% is held by the ten largest clones.

Recombination joined TRBV2 with TRBJ1-5; no D segment can be confidently identified. This receptor was taken from an adult with an advanced solid tumor such as melanoma, head and neck, liver or kidney cancer. The source material was CD4+ or CD8+ T cells sorted from blood, sampled in a trial of the OX40 agonist ivuxolimab. The CDR3 protein sequence reads: CASSDSPIFSQPQHF. The DNA is TGTGCCAGCAGTGATTCCCCTATATTTTCCCAGCCCCAGCATTTT. Supplemented by the reference TRBV2 and TRBJ1-5 proteins around the CDR3, the complete variable domain is EPEVTQTPSHQVTQMGQEVILRCVPISNHLYFYWYRQILGQKVEFLVSFYNNEISEKSEIFDDQFSVERPDGSNFTLKIRSTKLEDSAMYFCASSDSPIFSQPQHFGDGTRLSIL.